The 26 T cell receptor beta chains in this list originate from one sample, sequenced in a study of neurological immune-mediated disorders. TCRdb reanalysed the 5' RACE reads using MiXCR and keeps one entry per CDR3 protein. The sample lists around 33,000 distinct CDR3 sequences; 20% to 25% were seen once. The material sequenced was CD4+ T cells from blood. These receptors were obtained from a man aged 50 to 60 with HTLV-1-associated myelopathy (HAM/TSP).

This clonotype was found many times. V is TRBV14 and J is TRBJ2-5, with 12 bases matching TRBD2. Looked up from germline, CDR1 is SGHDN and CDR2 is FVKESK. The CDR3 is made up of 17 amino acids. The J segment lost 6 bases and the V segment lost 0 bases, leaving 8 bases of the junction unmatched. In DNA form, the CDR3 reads TGTGCCAGCAGCCAAGACAGACTAGCGGGAGTCTTAAAGACCCAGTACTTC. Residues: CASSQDRLAGVLKTQYF.

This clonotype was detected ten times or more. CDR3: CASSVELAGDRELFF. The CDR3, as DNA: TGTGCCAGCAGCGTAGAACTAGCGGGAGATCGGGAGCTGTTTTTT. The rearrangement joins TRBV9 to TRBJ2-2, with 11 bases matching TRBD2. The V gene end was trimmed by 0 bases and the J gene end by 9 bases; junction bases not matched to a gene: 4. Per the germline V gene, CDR1 is SGDLS and CDR2 is YYNGEE. CDR3 size: 15 residues.

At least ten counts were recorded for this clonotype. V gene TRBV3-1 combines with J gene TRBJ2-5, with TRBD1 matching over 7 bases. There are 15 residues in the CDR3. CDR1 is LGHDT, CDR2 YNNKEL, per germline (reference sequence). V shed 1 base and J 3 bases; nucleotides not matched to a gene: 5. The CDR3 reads CASSQATGNEETQYF. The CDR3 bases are TGTGCCAGCAGCCAAGCGACAGGGAACGAAGAGACCCAGTACTTC.

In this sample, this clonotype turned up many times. For the CDR3, the DNA is TGTGCCAGCAGTTTGGGCAGCTCCTACGAGCAGTACTTC. It encodes CASSLGSSYEQYF. The chain is built from TRBV12-3 or TRBV12-4 and TRBJ2-7; D remains ambiguous. Trimming pared 3 bases from V and 0 bases from J, leaving 6 bases between. This CDR3 has 13 residues.

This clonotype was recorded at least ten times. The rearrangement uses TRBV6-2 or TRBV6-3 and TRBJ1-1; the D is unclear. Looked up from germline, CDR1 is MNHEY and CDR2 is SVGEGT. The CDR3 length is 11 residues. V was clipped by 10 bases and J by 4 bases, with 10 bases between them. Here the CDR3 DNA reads TGTGCCACCAATATGGGCACTGAAGCTTTCTTT. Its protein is CATNMGTEAFF.

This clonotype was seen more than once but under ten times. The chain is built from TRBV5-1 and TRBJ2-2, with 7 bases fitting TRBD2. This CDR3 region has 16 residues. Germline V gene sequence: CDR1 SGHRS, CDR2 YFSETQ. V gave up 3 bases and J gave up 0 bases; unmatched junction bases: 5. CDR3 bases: TGCGCCAGCAGCTCTATGGGGGGGGCGAACACCGGGGAGCTGTTTTTT. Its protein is CASSSMGGANTGELFF. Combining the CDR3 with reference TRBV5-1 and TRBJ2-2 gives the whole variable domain KAGVTQTPRYLIKTRGQQVTLSCSPISGHRSVSWYQQTPGQGLQFLFEYFSETQRNKGNFPGRFSGRQFSNSRSEMNVSTLELGDSALYLCASSSMGGANTGELFFGEGSRLTVL.

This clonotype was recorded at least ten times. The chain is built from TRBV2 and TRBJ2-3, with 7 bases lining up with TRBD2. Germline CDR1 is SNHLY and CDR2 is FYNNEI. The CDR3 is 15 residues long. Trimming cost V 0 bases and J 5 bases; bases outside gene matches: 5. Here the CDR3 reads CASSEASGGRDTQYF. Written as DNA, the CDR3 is TGTGCCAGCAGTGAAGCATCGGGGGGACGAGATACGCAGTATTTT.

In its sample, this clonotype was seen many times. The CDR3 loop reads CASTHSKQFF. Here the CDR3 DNA reads TGTGCCAGCACCCACTCTAAGCAGTTCTTC. This rearrangement joins TRBV6-6 to TRBJ2-1; D not resolved. V lost 7 bases and J 11 bases, leaving 9 bases between the germline ends. The germline CDR1 and CDR2 sequences are MNHNY and SVGAGI (reference sequence). This CDR3 is built from 10 residues.

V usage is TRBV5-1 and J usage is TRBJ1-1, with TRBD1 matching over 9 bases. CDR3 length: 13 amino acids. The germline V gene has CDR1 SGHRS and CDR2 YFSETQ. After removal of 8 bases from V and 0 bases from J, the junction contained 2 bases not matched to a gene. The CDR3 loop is CASGTGLNTEAFF. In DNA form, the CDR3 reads TGCGCCAGTGGGACAGGGCTGAACACTGAAGCTTTCTTT.

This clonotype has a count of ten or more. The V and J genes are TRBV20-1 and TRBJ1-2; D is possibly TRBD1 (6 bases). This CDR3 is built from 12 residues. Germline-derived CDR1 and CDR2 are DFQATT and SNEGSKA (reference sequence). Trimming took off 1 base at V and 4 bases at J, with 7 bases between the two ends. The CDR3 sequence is CSARVGGYGYTF. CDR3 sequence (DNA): TGCAGTGCTAGAGTAGGGGGCTATGGCTACACCTTC.

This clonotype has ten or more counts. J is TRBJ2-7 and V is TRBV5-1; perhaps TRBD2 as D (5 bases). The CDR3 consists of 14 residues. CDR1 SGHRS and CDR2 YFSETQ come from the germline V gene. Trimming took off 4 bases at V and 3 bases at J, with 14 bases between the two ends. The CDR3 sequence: CASSPDRGNYEQYF. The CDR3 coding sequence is TGCGCCAGCAGCCCCGACCGGGGTAACTACGAGCAGTACTTC.

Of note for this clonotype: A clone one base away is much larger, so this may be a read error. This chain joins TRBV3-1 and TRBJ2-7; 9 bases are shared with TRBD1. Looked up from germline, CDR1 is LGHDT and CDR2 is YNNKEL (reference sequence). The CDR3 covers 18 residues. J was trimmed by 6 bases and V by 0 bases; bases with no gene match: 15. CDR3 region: CASSQDQLWGQGTFEQYF. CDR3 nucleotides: TGTGCCAGCAGCCAAGATCAACTATGGGGACAGGGAACTTTCGAGCAGTACTTC.

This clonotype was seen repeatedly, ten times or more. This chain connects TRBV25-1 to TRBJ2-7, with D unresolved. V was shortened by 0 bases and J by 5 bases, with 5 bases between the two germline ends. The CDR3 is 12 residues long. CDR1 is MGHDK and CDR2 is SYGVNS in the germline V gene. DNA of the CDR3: TGTGCCAGCAGTGAATATCGCCACGAGCAGTACTTC. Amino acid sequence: CASSEYRHEQYF.

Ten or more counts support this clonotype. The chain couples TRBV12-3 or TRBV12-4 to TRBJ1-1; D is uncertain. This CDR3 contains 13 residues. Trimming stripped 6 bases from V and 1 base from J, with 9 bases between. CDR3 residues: CASSPWENTEAFF. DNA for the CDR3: TGTGCCAGCAGCCCTTGGGAGAACACTGAAGCTTTCTTT.

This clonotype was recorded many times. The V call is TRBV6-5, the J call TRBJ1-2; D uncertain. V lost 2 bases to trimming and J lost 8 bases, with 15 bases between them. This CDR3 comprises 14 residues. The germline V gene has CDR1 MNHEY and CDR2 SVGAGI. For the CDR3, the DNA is TGTGCCAGCAGTTACGAGCCGCGGCTCCAAGGCTACACCTTC. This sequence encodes CASSYEPRLQGYTF.

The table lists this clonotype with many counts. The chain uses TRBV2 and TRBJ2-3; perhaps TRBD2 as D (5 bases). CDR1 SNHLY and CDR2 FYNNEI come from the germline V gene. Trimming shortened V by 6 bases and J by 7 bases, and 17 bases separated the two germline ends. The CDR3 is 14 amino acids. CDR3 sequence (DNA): TGTGCCAGCAGGGAGAGGGCAACAACACATACGCAGTATTTT. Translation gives CASRERATTHTQYF.

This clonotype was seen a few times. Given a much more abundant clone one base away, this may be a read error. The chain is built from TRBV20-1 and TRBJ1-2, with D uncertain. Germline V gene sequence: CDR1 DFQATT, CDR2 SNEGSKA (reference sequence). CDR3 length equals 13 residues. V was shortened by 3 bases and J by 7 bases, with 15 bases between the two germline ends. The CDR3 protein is CSASNGARGGYTF. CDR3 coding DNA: TGCAGTGCTAGTAATGGCGCGAGAGGTGGCTACACCTTC.

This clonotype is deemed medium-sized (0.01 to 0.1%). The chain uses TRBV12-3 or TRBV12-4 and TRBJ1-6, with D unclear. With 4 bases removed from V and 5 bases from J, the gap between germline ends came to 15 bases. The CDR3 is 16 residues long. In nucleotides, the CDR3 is TGTGCCAGCAGTTCACAGACTATGAGCAATAATTCACCCCTCCACTTT. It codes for CASSSQTMSNNSPLHF.

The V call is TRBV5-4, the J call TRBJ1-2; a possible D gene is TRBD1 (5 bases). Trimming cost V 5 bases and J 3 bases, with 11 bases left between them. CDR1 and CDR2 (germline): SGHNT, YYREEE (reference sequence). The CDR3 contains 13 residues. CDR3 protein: CASSRGTYYGYTF. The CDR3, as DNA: TGTGCCAGCAGTCGCGGGACTTACTATGGCTACACCTTC.

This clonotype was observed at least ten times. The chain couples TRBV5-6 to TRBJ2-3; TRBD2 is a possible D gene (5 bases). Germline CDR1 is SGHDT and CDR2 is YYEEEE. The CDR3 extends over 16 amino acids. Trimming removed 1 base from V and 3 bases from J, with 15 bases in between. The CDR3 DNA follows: TGTGCCAGCAGCTTGTCTACGGGGTTAGTAACAGATACGCAGTATTTT. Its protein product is CASSLSTGLVTDTQYF. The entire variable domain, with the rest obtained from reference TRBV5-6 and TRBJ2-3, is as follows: DAGVTQSPTHLIKTRGQQVTLRCSPKSGHDTVSWYQQALGQGPQFIFQYYEEEERQRGNFPDRFSGHQFPNYSSELNVNALLLGDSALYLCASSLSTGLVTDTQYFGPGTRLTVL.

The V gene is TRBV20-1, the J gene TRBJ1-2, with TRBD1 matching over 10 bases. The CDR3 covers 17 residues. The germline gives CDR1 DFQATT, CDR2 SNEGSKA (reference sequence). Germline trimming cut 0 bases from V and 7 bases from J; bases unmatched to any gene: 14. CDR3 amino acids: CSARDTAEETGGFGYTF. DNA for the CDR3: TGCAGTGCTAGAGATACCGCGGAGGAGACAGGGGGCTTTGGCTACACCTTC.

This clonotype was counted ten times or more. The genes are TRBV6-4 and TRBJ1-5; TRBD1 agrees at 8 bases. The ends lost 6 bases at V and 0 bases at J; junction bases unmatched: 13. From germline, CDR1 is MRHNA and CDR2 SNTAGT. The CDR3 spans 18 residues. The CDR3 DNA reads TGTGCCAGCAGGGGGGGGGGACAGGAGATATGTAGCAATCAGCCCCAGCATTTT. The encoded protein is CASRGGGQEICSNQPQHF.

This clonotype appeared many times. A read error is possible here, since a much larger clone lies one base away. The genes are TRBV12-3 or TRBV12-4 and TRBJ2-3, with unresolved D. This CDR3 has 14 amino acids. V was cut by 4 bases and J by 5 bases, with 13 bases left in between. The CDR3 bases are TGTGCCAGCAGTTCCTCCTTGACGAAAGATACGCAGTATTTT. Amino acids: CASSSSLTKDTQYF.

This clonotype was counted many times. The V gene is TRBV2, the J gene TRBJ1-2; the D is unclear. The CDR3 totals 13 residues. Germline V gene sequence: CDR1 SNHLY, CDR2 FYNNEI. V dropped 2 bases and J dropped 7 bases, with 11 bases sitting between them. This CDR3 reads CASSESIGSGYTF. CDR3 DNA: TGTGCCAGCAGTGAATCTATAGGGAGTGGCTACACCTTC.

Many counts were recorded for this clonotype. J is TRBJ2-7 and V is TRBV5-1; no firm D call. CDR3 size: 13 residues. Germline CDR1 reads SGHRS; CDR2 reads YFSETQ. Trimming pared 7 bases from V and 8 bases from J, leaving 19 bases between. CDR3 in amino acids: CASFGPDHGKQYF. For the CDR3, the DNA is TGCGCCAGCTTCGGCCCAGACCACGGAAAGCAGTACTTC.

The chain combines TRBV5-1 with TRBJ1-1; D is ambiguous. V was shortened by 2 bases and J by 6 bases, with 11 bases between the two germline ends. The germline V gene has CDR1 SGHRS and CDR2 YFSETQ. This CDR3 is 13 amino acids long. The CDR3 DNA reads TGCGCCAGCAGCTTCCGCTCGGGCGCTGAAGCTTTCTTT. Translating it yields CASSFRSGAEAFF.